This T cell receptor (beta chain) was retrieved from a study of CD8 T cells in ankylosing spondylitis. Via MiXCR, TCRdb re-called the 5' RACE reads, giving one row per CDR3 protein. The table shows 30,000 to 40,000 distinct CDR3 sequences, with about 9.4% occurring only once. This clonotype was counted many times. Germline V gene data show CDR1 as DFQATT and CDR2 as SNEGSKA (reference sequence). V lost 0 bases and J lost 6; bases outside the gene matches: 8. The CDR3 consists of 16 residues. The sample taken for sequencing was blood, either unsorted or a sorted T cell fraction (not recorded which). The V gene is TRBV20-1, the J gene TRBJ2-1; 10 nucleotides align to TRBD2. The sequence came from a male donor with ankylosing spondylitis or in good health (not recorded which). The CDR3 DNA reads as TGCAGTGCTAGAGAAGGGGGACTAGCGATGGGCAATGAGCAGTTCTTC. Its protein is CSAREGGLAMGNEQFF.